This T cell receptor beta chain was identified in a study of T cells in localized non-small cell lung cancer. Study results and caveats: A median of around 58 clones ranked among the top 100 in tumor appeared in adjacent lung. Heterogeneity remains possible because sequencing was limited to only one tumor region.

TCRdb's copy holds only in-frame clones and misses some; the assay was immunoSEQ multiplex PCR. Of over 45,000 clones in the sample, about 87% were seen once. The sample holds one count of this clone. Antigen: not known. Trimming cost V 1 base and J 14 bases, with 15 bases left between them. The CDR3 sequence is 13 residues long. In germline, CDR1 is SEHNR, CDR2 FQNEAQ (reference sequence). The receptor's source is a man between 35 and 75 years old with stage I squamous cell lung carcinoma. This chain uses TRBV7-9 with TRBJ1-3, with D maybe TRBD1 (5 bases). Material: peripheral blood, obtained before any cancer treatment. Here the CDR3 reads CASSLEGLGPLYF. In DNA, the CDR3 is TGTGCCAGCAGCTTAGAAGGTCTGGGACCCTTATATTTT. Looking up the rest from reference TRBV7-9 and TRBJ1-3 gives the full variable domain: DTGVSQNPRHKITKRGQNVTFRCDPISEHNRLYWYRQTLGQGPEFLTYFQNEAQLEKSRLLSDRFSAERPKGSFSTLEIQRTEQGDSAMYLCASSLEGLGPLYFGEGSWLTVV.